These T cell receptor beta chains were read from a single sample in a study of blood T cell repertoires in COVID-19. The assay was immunoSEQ multiplex PCR, and TCRdb's table has in-frame clones only and misses some. The sample holds a few hundred thousand clones, 85% to 90% seen once. Sequenced input: peripheral blood. These receptors all come from a man in his thirties or forties with acute or convalescent COVID-19. CDR3s leave out the opening cysteine and the closing phenylalanine or tryptophan. A D gene is named only where the DNA matches it firmly.

TRBJ2-7	TRBD1	TRBV6-5	ASRTGRRGTYEQY
TRBJ2-3	TRBD2	TRBV6-5	ASRRTSIGTDTQY
TRBJ2-7	.	TRBV20-1	SASGLKETYEQY
TRBJ1-2	.	TRBV7-2	ASTQRSGNYGYT
TRBJ2-1	.	TRBV5-6	ASSLRALAISYNEQF
TRBJ1-6	.	TRBV28	ASSFQDRSPLH
TRBJ2-5	.	TRBV27	ASSSSSRRGKETQY
TRBJ1-6	.	TRBV2	ASSGPGFRSPLH
TRBJ1-3	.	TRBV30	AWSPVGNTIY
TRBJ1-6	.	TRBV12-1	ASSFRGTGGYSPLH
TRBJ1-5	.	TRBV6-1	ASSEARGGGQPQH